The 5 T cell receptor beta chains below come from one sample, sequenced in a study of response to subunit inactivated influenza vaccine (dated by TCRdb to 2017 to 2018). Library method: RT-PCR. Instrument used: Illumina HiSeq 2500. Starting from the raw public reads, TCRdb applied fastp trimming at Q25, assembled clones with MiXCR and retained in-frame beta chains. Rows are unified per CDR3 protein, each entry keeping the most common DNA and genes. This sample comprises about 310,000 distinct CDR3 sequences, roughly 22% of them detected only once. The leading ten clones occupy roughly 10% of the sample. The source material was PBMCs from blood, sampled less than 22 months after vaccination. The receptors were gathered from a man aged 45-69 years who received an inactivated influenza vaccine. Donor details come from another sample of the same person, matched by shared clones.

The chain has TRBV18 and TRBJ2-5; D gene unclear. The germline CDR1 and CDR2 sequences are KGHSH and LQKENI. The ends were cut back, 0 bases at V and 5 bases at J, with 16 bases in the middle. The length of the CDR3 is 16 residues. CDR3 sequence: CASSPPTRAGFETQYF. The DNA of the CDR3 is TGTGCCAGCTCACCACCGACACGTGCTGGGTTCGAGACCCAGTACTTC.

This clonotype was detected many times. This chain connects TRBV15 to TRBJ1-6; D unresolved. The V gene's germline CDR1 is LNHNV and CDR2 YYDKDF (reference sequence). The V and J ends lost 0 bases and 7 bases respectively, with 1 base between them. The length of the CDR3 is 12 residues. CDR3 sequence reads: CATSRENSPLHF. CDR3 nucleotides: TGTGCCACCAGCAGAGAAAATTCACCCCTCCACTTT.

This clonotype was seen ten or more times. This chain joins TRBV15 and TRBJ1-1; D is possibly TRBD1 (5 bases). In germline, CDR1 is LNHNV, CDR2 YYDKDF (reference sequence). V lost 1 base and J 2 bases, leaving 8 bases between the germline ends. The CDR3 covers 14 residues. The CDR3 nucleotides are TGTGCCACCAGCAGAGTGGGGGACAACACTGAAGCTTTCTTT. Translated, it gives CATSRVGDNTEAFF.

This clonotype was detected a few times. The chain carries TRBV5-5 and TRBJ1-3; D not certain. The V and J ends lost 5 bases and 8 bases respectively, with 20 bases between them. This CDR3 has 15 residues. Germline assignment: CDR1 SGHKS and CDR2 YYEKEE (reference sequence). CDR3 bases: TGTGCCAGCAGTCTAGCTGGGCTCCTAAGGGACACCATATATTTT. This translates into CASSLAGLLRDTIYF. Based on the CDR3 plus reference TRBV5-5 and TRBJ1-3, the full variable domain is DAGVTQSPTHLIKTRGQQVTLRCSPISGHKSVSWYQQVLGQGPQFIFQYYEKEERGRGNFPDRFSARQFPNYSSELNVNALLLGDSALYLCASSLAGLLRDTIYFGEGSWLTVV.

The rearrangement links TRBV5-1 to TRBJ2-7, with TRBD1 matching 8 bases. Germline V gives CDR1 SGHRS, CDR2 YFSETQ. Losses at the gene ends were 2 bases for V and 7 bases for J; bases not matched to a gene: 11. The CDR3 is 15 amino acids. CDR3 nucleotide sequence: TGCGCCAGCAGCTTCGGACAGGGTGGGTCTTGGGAGCAGTACTTC. Amino acid sequence: CASSFGQGGSWEQYF.